One TCR beta chain is described in this entry. One to two pinch biopsies were taken from the rectum during colonoscopy. Ulcerative colitis patients received no immunosuppressive medication before the diagnostic colonoscopy. This entry belongs to a study of pediatric ulcerative colitis. V lost 6 bases to trimming and J lost 7 bases, with 13 bases between them. The CDR3 runs to 13 residues. From germline, CDR1 is SNHLY and CDR2 FYNNEI. Sequencing was performed with immunoSEQ multiplex PCR; in TCRdb, only in-frame clones are kept and a portion is missing. The data contain tens of thousands of clones, 75% of them seen just once; the ten biggest clones take up roughly 8.6%.

This TCR was sampled from a boy younger than 18 with severe ulcerative colitis. The sample consisted of gut tissue. V gene TRBV2 combines with J gene TRBJ1-5, with D possibly being TRBD1 (5 bases). The CDR3 bases are TGTGCCAGCAGCCTACAAAGGGGCCAGCCCCAGCATTTT. Its translation: CASSLQRGQPQHF.